One sample yielded the 24 T cell receptor beta chains listed below, sequenced in a study of OX40 agonist ivuxolimab in advanced cancers. Produced via immunoSEQ multiplex PCR; TCRdb's table is partial and in-frame only. The repertoire includes 71,000 or so clones, about three quarters of them detected once, and 5% sits in the top ten. This material consisted of CD4+ or CD8+ T cells sorted from blood, taken in a trial of the OX40 agonist ivuxolimab. The receptors originated from an adult with an advanced solid tumor such as melanoma, head and neck, liver or kidney cancer.

V gene TRBV4-3 combines with J gene TRBJ1-1; maybe TRBD1 (5 bases). Germline assignment: CDR1 LGHNA and CDR2 YSLEER. The ends were cut back, 0 bases at V and 11 bases at J, with 16 bases in the middle. The CDR3 loop spans 14 amino acids. CDR3 loop: CASSQEGVHGEAFF. In DNA, the CDR3 is TGCGCCAGCAGCCAAGAGGGGGTACATGGAGAGGCTTTCTTT.

The rearrangement links TRBV2 to TRBJ1-2; no definite D call. Germline V lookup: CDR1 SNHLY, CDR2 FYNNEI. Trimming took off 2 bases at V and 0 bases at J, with 7 bases between the two ends. The CDR3 is made up of 14 amino acids. The CDR3 nucleotides are TGTGCCAGCAGTGAACGGGGAGCTAACTATGGCTACACCTTC. Encoded protein: CASSERGANYGYTF.

This chain uses TRBV19 with TRBJ2-1; 7 bases map to TRBD1. The ends lost 6 bases at V and 0 bases at J; junction bases unmatched: 5. Germline V CDR1 and CDR2: LNHDA, SQIVND (reference sequence). The CDR3 spans 15 residues. The DNA for the CDR3 is TGTGCCAGTAGGTCGGACAGGAGCTCCTACAATGAGCAGTTCTTC. This encodes CASRSDRSSYNEQFF.

This clone was found once. The chain carries TRBV7-9 and TRBJ2-6; TRBD1 or TRBD2 may be the D gene (5 bases each). CDR3 length: 18 amino acids. V gave up 1 base and J gave up 1 base, with 14 bases separating them. Germline CDR1 is SEHNR and CDR2 is FQNEAQ (reference sequence). The CDR3: CASSLVGGGLSGANVLTF. DNA of the CDR3: TGTGCCAGCAGCTTAGTTGGGGGTGGCCTATCTGGGGCCAACGTCCTGACTTTC.

This chain links TRBV6-6 with TRBJ1-5; D is possibly TRBD1 (5 bases). This CDR3 region has 15 residues. The germline V gene has CDR1 MNHNY and CDR2 SVGAGI (reference sequence). V shed 5 bases and J shed 0 bases, with 11 bases lying between them. CDR3 loop: CASSPGSGSNQPQHF. The CDR3 DNA follows: TGTGCCAGCAGTCCAGGGTCGGGTAGCAATCAGCCCCAGCATTTT.

The chain uses TRBV5-6 and TRBJ1-6, with D unclear. Germline-derived CDR1 and CDR2 are SGHDT and YYEEEE. The CDR3 runs 12 residues. Trimming shortened V by 5 bases and J by 9 bases, and 9 bases separated the two germline ends. CDR3 sequence: CASRTESSPLHF. CDR3 bases: TGTGCCAGCAGAACAGAAAGTTCACCCCTCCACTTT.

This clone has a single count. The chain couples TRBV7-3 to TRBJ2-7; TRBD1 is a possible D gene (5 bases). Trimming cost V 4 bases and J 4 bases, with 14 bases left between them. The CDR3 has 14 residues. Germline assignment: CDR1 SGHTA and CDR2 FQGTGA. This CDR3 is CASSSQAGWYEQYF. CDR3 DNA sequence: TGTGCCAGCAGCTCACAGGCCGGGTGGTACGAGCAGTACTTC.

The sample holds a few counts of this clone. The chain recombines TRBV12-5 with TRBJ2-1; no reliable D call. The CDR3 sequence is 10 residues long. Trimming left V 10 bases short and J 4 bases short, with 5 bases between. CDR1 LGHNT and CDR2 FRNRAP come from the germline V gene. The CDR3: CATGYNEQFF. The CDR3 nucleotides read TGTGCTACCGGGTACAATGAGCAGTTCTTC.

A note on this clone: It is likely a read error, because the conserved phenylalanine at the end of the CDR3 is missing. The V and J genes are TRBV4-2 and TRBJ1-2; D is possibly TRBD1 (5 bases). V lost 1 base, J lost 4 bases, and 19 bases lay in between. Germline V lookup: CDR1 LGHNA, CDR2 YNFKEQ. The length of the CDR3 is 17 residues. CDR3 coding DNA: TGTGCCAGCAGCCAAGCTTACTCCGGGCAGGGAGGCTATGGCTACACCCTC. Translated, it gives CASSQAYSGQGGYGYTL.

This chain uses TRBV19 with TRBJ2-1; 8 nucleotides agree with TRBD2. From germline, CDR1 is LNHDA and CDR2 SQIVND (reference sequence). There are 14 residues in the CDR3. The junction had 5 bases not matched to a gene; V was cut back by 2 bases and J by 8 bases. The CDR3 DNA follows: TGTGCCAGTAGTATAAAGCGGGAGAGGGATGAGCAGTTCTTC. Its translation is CASSIKRERDEQFF.

The chain links TRBV6-6 to TRBJ2-3; weak D call: TRBD2 (6 bases). The length of the CDR3 is 13 residues. Trimming took off 6 bases at V and 2 bases at J, with 9 bases between the two ends. Germline V gene data show CDR1 as MNHNY and CDR2 as SVGAGI (reference sequence). CDR3 in amino acids: CASRRELTDTQYF. The CDR3 nucleotides read TGTGCCAGCAGGCGGGAACTCACAGATACGCAGTATTTT.

The V gene is TRBV5-1, the J gene TRBJ2-5; 8 positions match TRBD1. This CDR3 comprises 13 residues. V was pared by 3 bases and J by 5 bases, with 3 bases of the junction left unmatched. CDR1 and CDR2 from the germline V gene are SGHRS and YFSETQ. The CDR3 spells CASSSGQVETQYF. Written as DNA, the CDR3 is TGCGCCAGCAGCTCGGGACAGGTGGAGACCCAGTACTTC.

The J gene is TRBJ2-3, the V gene TRBV7-9; TRBD2 is a possible D gene (5 bases). V lost 6 bases and J 2 bases, leaving 15 bases between the germline ends. This CDR3 comprises 15 residues. Germline values: CDR1 SEHNR, CDR2 FQNEAQ (reference sequence). The CDR3 DNA reads TGTGCCAGCAGGACTAAAAAGGCAGACACAGATACGCAGTATTTT. It is translated as CASRTKKADTDTQYF.

The chain links TRBV18 to TRBJ2-5; D is ambiguous. This CDR3 has 12 residues. V shed 1 base and J shed 4 bases, with 4 bases lying between them. Germline CDR1 and CDR2: KGHSH and LQKENI. The CDR3 spells CASSPQGETQYF. The CDR3 nucleotides are TGTGCCAGCTCACCACAGGGAGAGACCCAGTACTTC.

The chain recombines TRBV29-1 with TRBJ2-1; 7 bases agree with TRBD1. V was pared by 3 bases and J by 2 bases, with 7 bases of the junction left unmatched. Per germline, CDR1 SQVTM and CDR2 ANQGSEA. This CDR3 has 15 residues. The CDR3 sequence is CSVDPLDRPYNEQFF. CDR3 DNA sequence: TGCAGCGTTGACCCCCTGGACAGGCCCTACAATGAGCAGTTCTTC.

The chain joins TRBV9 to TRBJ2-2; weak D call: TRBD2 (7 bases). This CDR3 spans 17 amino acids. Looked up from germline, CDR1 is SGDLS and CDR2 is YYNGEE. Trimming stripped 4 bases from V and 2 bases from J, with 18 bases between. CDR3 residues: CASSRYRGGGNTGELFF. The DNA for the CDR3 is TGTGCCAGCAGCCGCTACCGGGGCGGGGGCAACACCGGGGAGCTGTTTTTT.

V usage is TRBV6-6 and J usage is TRBJ2-1; TRBD2 is a possible D gene (6 bases). Looked up from germline, CDR1 is MNHNY and CDR2 is SVGAGI (reference sequence). CDR3 length: 14 amino acids. With 2 bases removed from V and 3 bases from J, the gap between germline ends came to 8 bases. The CDR3: CASSYGGNYNEQFF. In DNA, the CDR3 is TGTGCCAGCAGTTACGGGGGGAACTACAATGAGCAGTTCTTC.

The rearrangement uses TRBV7-9 and TRBJ2-5; D is unclear. Germline V gene data show CDR1 as SEHNR and CDR2 as FQNEAQ (reference sequence). The CDR3 contains 12 residues. V was clipped by 5 bases and J by 5 bases, with 9 bases between them. The CDR3: CASSRAGETQYF. The CDR3 DNA reads TGTGCCAGCAGCCGGGCCGGGGAGACCCAGTACTTC. Drawing the rest from reference TRBV7-9 and TRBJ2-5, the complete variable domain is DTGVSQNPRHKITKRGQNVTFRCDPISEHNRLYWYRQTLGQGPEFLTYFQNEAQLEKSRLLSDRFSAERPKGSFSTLEIQRTEQGDSAMYLCASSRAGETQYFGPGTRLLVL.

The chain uses TRBV6-1 and TRBJ1-3, with D uncertain. V lost 3 bases to trimming and J lost 0 bases, with 9 bases between them. Germline V CDR1 and CDR2: MNHNS, SASEGT. The CDR3 runs to 15 residues. The CDR3 loop is CASSETDYSGNTIYF. The CDR3 DNA sequence: TGTGCCAGCAGTGAGACGGACTACTCTGGAAACACCATATATTTT.

This clone was detected a few times. The chain combines TRBV7-2 with TRBJ2-6; no reliable D call. Trimming cost V 3 bases and J 2 bases, with 2 bases left between them. Germline values: CDR1 SGHTA, CDR2 FQGNSA. The CDR3 spans 13 residues. CDR3 in amino acids: CASSFAGANVLTF. CDR3 nucleotides: TGTGCCAGCAGCTTCGCTGGGGCCAACGTCCTGACTTTC. The full variable domain, in which reference TRBV7-2 and TRBJ2-6 provide the parts outside the CDR3, is GAGVSQSPSNKVTEKGKDVELRCDPISGHTALYWYRQSLGQGLEFLIYFQGNSAPDKSGLPSDRFSAERTGGSVSTLTIQRTQQEDSAVYLCASSFAGANVLTFGAGSRLTVL.

The chain combines TRBV6-1 with TRBJ2-3; 7 nucleotides agree with TRBD2. Trimming took 0 bases from V and 1 from J; bases not matched to a gene: 10. The germline CDR1 and CDR2 sequences are MNHNS and SASEGT. The CDR3 contains 18 residues. The CDR3 sequence: CASSEAAASGTRTDTQYF. CDR3 sequence (DNA): TGTGCCAGCAGTGAAGCCGCGGCTAGCGGAACACGCACAGATACGCAGTATTTT.

This sequence joins TRBV18 and TRBJ2-4; 9 bases line up with TRBD2. V gave up 1 base and J gave up 5 bases; unmatched junction bases: 0. This CDR3 region has 14 residues. CDR1 is KGHSH, CDR2 LQKENI, per germline. CDR3 residues: CASSPLAGENIQYF. For the CDR3, the DNA is TGTGCCAGCTCACCACTAGCGGGAGAAAACATTCAGTACTTC.

The chain has TRBV7-2 and TRBJ2-7, with D perhaps given as TRBD1 or TRBD2 (5 bases each). V was pared by 4 bases and J by 6 bases, with 13 bases between. The V gene's germline CDR1 is SGHTA and CDR2 FQGNSA. CDR3 size: 13 residues. The CDR3 region is CASSSNWGTEQYF. CDR3 DNA: TGTGCCAGCAGCTCAAACTGGGGGACCGAGCAGTACTTC.

The chain couples TRBV19 to TRBJ2-7; 8 bases align to TRBD1. Per the germline V gene, CDR1 is LNHDA and CDR2 is SQIVND (reference sequence). CDR3 length: 15 amino acids. Unmatched junction bases numbered 5, after V lost 1 base and J lost 3 bases. CDR3 amino acids: CASSIAGTGLYEQYF. In DNA, the CDR3 is TGTGCCAGTAGTATAGCGGGGACAGGACTCTACGAGCAGTACTTC.